The text below deals with one TCR beta chain. Antigen specificity is unknown. The source of the sample is a study of post-analysis software for immune sequencing data. Findings and caveats of the study: Included in a set of four or five TRBV segments more frequent in patients than controls were TRBV5-6, TRBV5-1 and TRBV20-1.

Unique-molecular-identifier-tagged TCR beta cDNA libraries were used. TCRdb reprocessed the PCR reads with MiXCR, giving one entry per CDR3 protein. The table records roughly 540,000 distinct CDR3 sequences, under 40% of them present only once. Germline V CDR1 and CDR2: LGHDT, YNNKEL (reference sequence). The CDR3 sequence is 15 residues long. V lost 0 bases and J 1 base, leaving 9 bases between the germline ends. V and J are TRBV3-1 and TRBJ1-1; unclear D gene. Input material: blood. The receptor's source is a girl under 18 with multiple sclerosis. CDR3 DNA sequence: TGTGCCAGCAGCCAAGATGTAGGGCAGAACACTGAAGCTTTCTTT. It is translated as CASSQDVGQNTEAFF.